The next 30 T cell receptor beta chains were all read from a single sample in a study of OX40 agonist ivuxolimab in advanced cancers. Clones were sequenced by immunoSEQ multiplex PCR, and TCRdb holds only the in-frame ones, with some missing. Here the sample spans more than 95,000 clones, roughly 90% being singletons. Sequencing used CD4+ or CD8+ T cells sorted from blood, obtained in a trial of the OX40 agonist ivuxolimab. The receptors here all came from an adult with an advanced solid tumor such as melanoma, head and neck, liver or kidney cancer.

This clone was found a few times. This sequence joins TRBV27 and TRBJ1-5; D remains ambiguous. Per germline, CDR1 MNHEY and CDR2 SMNVEV (reference sequence). The CDR3 has 15 amino acids. V gave up 1 base and J gave up 1 base, with 8 bases separating them. This CDR3 is CASSLYGGSNQPQHF. CDR3 nucleotides: TGTGCCAGCAGTTTATATGGAGGAAGCAATCAGCCCCAGCATTTT.

Written as DNA, the CDR3 is TGTGCCAGCAGCGCCAAGAATTCCCGGGACTACCTAGACGAGCAGTTCTTC. This sequence encodes CASSAKNSRDYLDEQFF. V gene TRBV9 combines with J gene TRBJ2-1; 7 positions agree with TRBD2. The CDR3 length is 17 residues. Germline trimming cut 3 bases from V and 10 bases from J; bases unmatched to any gene: 19. Germline V lookup: CDR1 SGDLS, CDR2 YYNGEE.

J is TRBJ2-7 and V is TRBV5-4; D might be TRBD2 (6 bases). V lost 2 bases to trimming and J lost 3 bases, with 18 bases between them. The germline CDR1 and CDR2 sequences are SGHNT and YYREEE (reference sequence). This CDR3 spans 16 amino acids. The CDR3 DNA reads as TGTGCCAGCAGCTTAAACCCCTCCGGGAGTTTCTACGAGCAGTACTTC. Protein sequence: CASSLNPSGSFYEQYF.

J is TRBJ1-5 and V is TRBV10-3, with D perhaps matching TRBD1 (6 bases). CDR1 and CDR2 (germline): ENHRY, SYGVKD. The ends were cut back, 4 bases at V and 6 bases at J, with 10 bases in the middle. CDR3 length: 13 amino acids. The CDR3: CAISAGGSQPQHF. In DNA form, the CDR3 reads TGTGCCATCAGTGCGGGGGGCAGTCAGCCCCAGCATTTT.

This chain uses TRBV27 with TRBJ2-7; 11 bases fit TRBD2. The CDR3 extends over 15 amino acids. Germline V lookup: CDR1 MNHEY, CDR2 SMNVEV (reference sequence). V lost 5 bases, J lost 4 bases, and 7 bases stayed unmatched. The CDR3 bases are TGTGCCAGCAGTAACCCGGGACTAGCGGTGTACGAGCAGTACTTC. Protein sequence: CASSNPGLAVYEQYF.

The V and J genes are TRBV7-2 and TRBJ1-5; weak D call: TRBD1 (6 bases). Germline CDR1 SGHTA, CDR2 FQGNSA. Trimming stripped 5 bases from V and 7 bases from J, with 12 bases between. This CDR3 spans 13 amino acids. The CDR3: CASSPQGNQPQHF. The CDR3 region has the DNA TGTGCCAGCAGCCCGCAGGGGAACCAGCCCCAGCATTTT.

This chain uses TRBV5-4 with TRBJ2-2, with TRBD2 matching 9 bases. Looked up from germline, CDR1 is SGHNT and CDR2 is YYREEE (reference sequence). J lost 2 bases, V lost 6 bases, and 8 bases had no gene match. The CDR3 is 16 amino acids. The CDR3 loop reads CASTESGRSNTGELFF. CDR3 DNA: TGTGCCAGCACCGAGAGCGGGAGGAGTAACACCGGGGAGCTGTTTTTT.

A single count supports this clone. The rearrangement joins TRBV5-6 to TRBJ2-7, with D perhaps TRBD1 or TRBD2 (6 bases each). V was trimmed by 2 bases and J by 4 bases, leaving 13 bases between them. Germline values: CDR1 SGHDT, CDR2 YYEEEE. This CDR3 spans 14 amino acids. CDR3 amino acids: CASSFGGLDYEQYF. CDR3 in DNA: TGTGCCAGCAGCTTTGGGGGGCTGGATTACGAGCAGTACTTC. Complete variable domain (other parts from reference TRBV5-6 and TRBJ2-7): DAGVTQSPTHLIKTRGQQVTLRCSPKSGHDTVSWYQQALGQGPQFIFQYYEEEERQRGNFPDRFSGHQFPNYSSELNVNALLLGDSALYLCASSFGGLDYEQYFGPGTRLTVT.

J is TRBJ2-3 and V is TRBV2, with D unresolved. The CDR3 loop spans 14 amino acids. Germline values: CDR1 SNHLY, CDR2 FYNNEI. Trimming removed 7 bases from V and 2 bases from J, with 13 bases in between. The CDR3 nucleotides are TGTGCCAGCACAGCATACCCATACACAGATACGCAGTATTTT. It is translated as CASTAYPYTDTQYF. The complete variable domain, with remaining parts taken from reference TRBV2 and TRBJ2-3, reads EPEVTQTPSHQVTQMGQEVILRCVPISNHLYFYWYRQILGQKVEFLVSFYNNEISEKSEIFDDQFSVERPDGSNFTLKIRSTKLEDSAMYFCASTAYPYTDTQYFGPGTRLTVL.

CDR3 nucleotide sequence: TGTGCCAGCAGCCAACAGGCTAGCGGGATACTAGAGTACTTC. This translates into CASSQQASGILEYF. This chain links TRBV16 with TRBJ2-5; 9 bases line up with TRBD2. The CDR3 runs 14 residues. Per germline, CDR1 KGHSY and CDR2 FQNENV. V was pared by 2 bases and J by 12 bases, with 10 bases of the junction left unmatched.

The rearrangement links TRBV5-1 to TRBJ1-5; 7 bases map to TRBD1. The germline gives CDR1 SGHRS, CDR2 YFSETQ. CDR3 length: 12 residues. With V trimmed by 0 bases and J by 9 bases, 0 bases remained unmatched. Written as DNA, the CDR3 is TGCGCCAGCAGCTTGGGACAGGGGCCCCAGCATTTT. This encodes CASSLGQGPQHF.

This rearrangement joins TRBV5-1 to TRBJ1-1; 7 bases agree with TRBD1. The CDR3 runs 13 residues. Germline V gene lookup returns CDR1 SGHRS and CDR2 YFSETQ. J was trimmed by 5 bases and V by 7 bases; bases with no gene match: 8. CDR3 protein: CASFLGQNTEAFF. CDR3 nucleotide sequence: TGCGCCAGCTTCCTGGGACAGAATACTGAAGCTTTCTTT.

This clone was detected a few times. CDR3 coding DNA: TGCGCCAGCAGCTTGAATCAGGGGCTTAACTACAATGAGCAGTTCTTC. This translates into CASSLNQGLNYNEQFF. The gene calls are TRBV5-1 and TRBJ2-1; a weak D match, TRBD1 (6 bases). V was clipped by 1 base and J by 3 bases, with 14 bases between them. Germline V CDR1 and CDR2: SGHRS, YFSETQ. The CDR3 has 16 residues.

The chain is built from TRBV4-1 and TRBJ2-1, with a tentative D call TRBD2 (6 bases). Looked up from germline, CDR1 is MGHRA and CDR2 is YSYEKL. Trimming stripped 3 bases from V and 4 bases from J, with 16 bases between. The CDR3 has 16 residues. The DNA of the CDR3 is TGCGCCAGCAGCCACCCCAAGGGGACTGTTTACAATGAGCAGTTCTTC. Translated, it gives CASSHPKGTVYNEQFF.

V and J are TRBV28 and TRBJ2-1, with 12 bases fitting TRBD2. The V and J ends lost 4 bases and 2 bases, in that order; junction bases with no gene match: 12. From germline, CDR1 is MDHEN and CDR2 SYDVKM. The CDR3 sequence is 19 residues long. CDR3 DNA: TGTGCCAGCAGTTCGCTACTAGCGGGAGGTAACCCCCCCTACAATGAGCAGTTCTTC. This sequence encodes CASSSLLAGGNPPYNEQFF.

The CDR3 bases are TGTGCCAGCCGACAGACGGGACTAGCGCGGAACGAGCAGTACTTC. Amino acids: CASRQTGLARNEQYF. J is TRBJ2-7 and V is TRBV6-5; the match to TRBD2 covers 10 bases. J gave up 5 bases and V 8 bases, and 12 bases lay outside the gene matches. The CDR3 has 15 amino acids. Germline V gene sequence: CDR1 MNHEY, CDR2 SVGAGI.

The chain recombines TRBV7-9 with TRBJ2-5, with D perhaps assigned TRBD1 or TRBD2 (6 bases each). Germline V gene lookup returns CDR1 SEHNR and CDR2 FQNEAQ (reference sequence). V was clipped by 5 bases and J by 10 bases, with 17 bases between them. The CDR3 totals 13 residues. The CDR3 loop reads CASSARDQGGQYF. The CDR3 bases are TGTGCCAGCAGCGCGCGGGATCAAGGGGGCCAGTACTTC.

The chain carries TRBV19 and TRBJ2-3; D not certain. The CDR3 is 14 amino acids. Germline V gives CDR1 LNHDA, CDR2 SQIVND (reference sequence). Trimming cost V 0 bases and J 2 bases, with 6 bases left between them. CDR3 region: CASSIEGYTDTQYF. The CDR3 nucleotides read TGTGCCAGTAGTATAGAGGGCTACACAGATACGCAGTATTTT.

V gene TRBV27 combines with J gene TRBJ2-5; no clear D gene. Germline loops: CDR1 MNHEY, CDR2 SMNVEV (reference sequence). This CDR3 is built from 12 residues. V lost 4 bases to trimming and J lost 4 bases, with 7 bases between them. The CDR3 coding sequence is TGTGCCAGCAGTTCCAGAGGAGAGACCCAGTACTTC. Protein product: CASSSRGETQYF.

A note on this clone: A junction boundary mismatches the germline segment, possibly from a read error. The rearrangement uses TRBV7-7 and TRBJ2-1; D call uncertain. This CDR3 is 13 amino acids long. Germline-derived CDR1 and CDR2 are SSHAT and FNYEAQ (reference sequence). As DNA, the CDR3 is TGTGCTAGCAGCTTAGGACCTAACAATGAGCAGTTCTTC. It specifies CASSLGPNNEQFF.

The gene calls are TRBV7-3 and TRBJ1-1; D not certain. V was clipped by 5 bases and J by 5 bases, with 15 bases between them. The CDR3 is 14 residues long. From germline, CDR1 is SGHTA and CDR2 FQGTGA. CDR3 loop: CASSPTPSRTEAFF. CDR3 sequence (DNA): TGTGCCAGCAGCCCTACACCCTCCCGGACTGAAGCTTTCTTT.

V gene TRBV5-1 combines with J gene TRBJ2-3; a weak D match, TRBD2 (5 bases). The CDR3 is 14 amino acids. Germline CDR1 SGHRS, CDR2 YFSETQ. Trimming shortened V by 0 bases and J by 5 bases, and 10 bases separated the two germline ends. CDR3 protein: CASSLVDEGDTQYF. In nucleotides, the CDR3 is TGCGCCAGCAGCTTGGTGGACGAGGGAGATACGCAGTATTTT.

This chain joins TRBV5-1 and TRBJ1-6; D unresolved. Between the trimmed V and J ends, which lost 0 bases and 8 bases, there was a span of 12 bases. CDR3 length: 15 residues. The germline V gene encodes CDR1 SGHRS and CDR2 YFSETQ. The CDR3 DNA sequence: TGCGCCAGCAGCTTGGACCCGGCAGAGGATTCACCCCTCCACTTT. It translates to CASSLDPAEDSPLHF.

The chain combines TRBV7-8 with TRBJ1-3; tentative D call: TRBD1 (5 bases). CDR3 size: 17 residues. Trimming took off 5 bases at V and 0 bases at J, with 17 bases between the two ends. Germline V gene sequence: CDR1 SGHVS, CDR2 FQNEAQ. CDR3 coding DNA: TGTGCCAGCAGCGCAACGGGACCGCTACACTCTGGAAACACCATATATTTT. It encodes CASSATGPLHSGNTIYF.

The J gene is TRBJ2-7, the V gene TRBV10-1; D call uncertain. The V and J ends lost 3 bases and 1 base respectively, with 7 bases between them. CDR1 is WNHNN, CDR2 SYGVQD, per germline (reference sequence). This CDR3 comprises 13 residues. The CDR3 DNA is TGCGCCAGCAGTGATACGTTATCCTACGAGCAGTACTTC. It encodes CASSDTLSYEQYF.

This clone was seen once. The chain couples TRBV10-3 to TRBJ1-5; unclear D gene. The CDR3 loop spans 13 amino acids. From germline, CDR1 is ENHRY and CDR2 SYGVKD. Trimming took off 10 bases at V and 1 base at J, with 11 bases between the two ends. The CDR3 sequence is CASLKDSNQPQHF. CDR3 nucleotides: TGTGCCAGCCTAAAAGACAGCAATCAGCCCCAGCATTTT.

This clone was detected only a few times. The genes are TRBV7-9 and TRBJ1-1, with unresolved D. Deletions cut 2 bases from V and 1 base from J, with 11 bases between. Germline loops: CDR1 SEHNR, CDR2 FQNEAQ (reference sequence). The CDR3 is 15 residues long. The CDR3 sequence: CASSLMATRNTEAFF. The DNA for the CDR3 is TGTGCCAGCAGCTTAATGGCAACCCGGAACACTGAAGCTTTCTTT.

V and J are TRBV6-1 and TRBJ1-5, with D maybe TRBD1 (6 bases). CDR3 length: 14 residues. Germline V gives CDR1 MNHNS, CDR2 SASEGT. Trimming removed 5 bases from V and 7 bases from J, with 15 bases in between. In nucleotides, the CDR3 is TGTGCCAGCAGTTCTACAGGGAACCGCCAGCCCCAGCATTTT. Its protein product is CASSSTGNRQPQHF.

V and J are TRBV27 and TRBJ1-1, with TRBD1 matching over 10 bases. V lost 6 bases and J lost 5; bases outside the gene matches: 9. Germline CDR1 is MNHEY and CDR2 is SMNVEV (reference sequence). The CDR3 covers 15 residues. CDR3 nucleotides: TGTGCCAGCAGGCCCGACAGGGGGCGGAGTACTGAAGCTTTCTTT. As protein: CASRPDRGRSTEAFF.

The rearrangement uses TRBV5-1 and TRBJ1-2; D uncertain. The CDR3 is 14 amino acids. V dropped 9 bases and J dropped 2 bases, with 17 bases sitting between them. Per germline, CDR1 SGHRS and CDR2 YFSETQ. CDR3 sequence: CATRLDGGNYGYTF. In DNA form, the CDR3 reads TGCGCCACACGCCTCGATGGAGGGAACTATGGCTACACCTTC. The variable domain in full, completed from reference TRBV5-1 and TRBJ1-2, reads KAGVTQTPRYLIKTRGQQVTLSCSPISGHRSVSWYQQTPGQGLQFLFEYFSETQRNKGNFPGRFSGRQFSNSRSEMNVSTLELGDSALYLCATRLDGGNYGYTFGSGTRLTVV.